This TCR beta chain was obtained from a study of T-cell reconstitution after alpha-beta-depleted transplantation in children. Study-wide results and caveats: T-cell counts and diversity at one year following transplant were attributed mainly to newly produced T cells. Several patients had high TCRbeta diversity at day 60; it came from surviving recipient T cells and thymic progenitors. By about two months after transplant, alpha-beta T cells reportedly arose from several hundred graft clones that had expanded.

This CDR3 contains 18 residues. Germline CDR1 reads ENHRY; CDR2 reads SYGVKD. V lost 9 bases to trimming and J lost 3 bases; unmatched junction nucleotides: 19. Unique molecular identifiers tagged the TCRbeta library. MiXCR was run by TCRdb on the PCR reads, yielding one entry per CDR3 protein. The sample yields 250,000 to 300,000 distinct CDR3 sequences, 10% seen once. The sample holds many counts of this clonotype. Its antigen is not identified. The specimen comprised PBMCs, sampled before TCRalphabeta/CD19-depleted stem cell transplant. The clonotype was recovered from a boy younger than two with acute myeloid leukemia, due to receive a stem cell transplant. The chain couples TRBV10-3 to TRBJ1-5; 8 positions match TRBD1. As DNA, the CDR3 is TGTGCCATTACGGGACGGGACTGTACGACAGGGGTCAATCAGCCCCAGCATTTT. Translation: CAITGRDCTTGVNQPQHF.